Detailed here is one T cell receptor beta chain. Generated by immunoSEQ multiplex PCR, the TCRdb table keeps only in-frame clones and is missing some. The data contain about 130,000 clones, about four fifths of them seen just once; the ten biggest clones take up approximately 8.4%. These data originate in a study of blood T cell repertoires in COVID-19. Study-wide context: The origin of the acute and convalescent COVID-19 samples was the United States, Italy and Spain.

Germline CDR1 ENHRY, CDR2 SYGVKD. This CDR3 has 14 amino acids. V gave up 2 bases and J gave up 3 bases; unmatched junction bases: 4. In terms of age and location, participants ranged from roughly 18 to 89 years and lived in approximately 24 US areas. Researchers sorted participants into cohorts using their self-reported clinical history. The sample taken for sequencing was PBMCs or T cells enriched from blood (not recorded which). This TCR was recovered from a middle-aged man who had recovered from COVID-19. This chain connects TRBV10-3 to TRBJ2-7; 7 bases are a match to TRBD2. CDR3 in amino acids: CAISELSGGYEQYF. The CDR3 DNA reads TGTGCCATCAGTGAGCTGTCGGGGGGCTACGAGCAGTACTTC.